One and the same sample provided the 29 T cell receptor beta chains below, sequenced in a study of blood T cell repertoires in COVID-19. The data were produced by immunoSEQ multiplex PCR, yet TCRdb's version contains in-frame clones alone and is incomplete. The sample has around 450,000 clones, roughly nine tenths seen once; the top ten hold over 1.5%. The sequenced material came from PBMCs or T cells enriched from blood (not recorded which). The receptors were gathered from a young woman with acute COVID-19.

This chain connects TRBV14 to TRBJ2-7; 9 bases line up with TRBD2. CDR1 is SGHDN, CDR2 FVKESK, per germline. V was clipped by 4 bases and J by 2 bases; unmatched bases: 6. This CDR3 spans 15 amino acids. The CDR3 loop reads CASSLSGGLPYEQYF. CDR3 coding DNA: TGTGCCAGCAGCCTGAGCGGGGGGCTTCCCTACGAGCAGTACTTC.

The V and J genes are TRBV2 and TRBJ2-2, with TRBD2 identical over 8 bases. With V trimmed by 10 bases and J by 1 base, 5 bases remained unmatched. CDR1 and CDR2 from the germline V gene are SNHLY and FYNNEI. This CDR3 spans 14 amino acids. The CDR3 is CATLAGLNTGELFF. The CDR3 DNA reads as TGTGCCACTTTAGCGGGATTGAACACCGGGGAGCTGTTTTTT.

This clone was recorded once. The chain recombines TRBV6-5 with TRBJ1-3, with 9 bases lining up with TRBD1. The germline V gene encodes CDR1 MNHEY and CDR2 SVGAGI. V shed 2 bases and J 4 bases; nucleotides not matched to a gene: 6. The CDR3 loop spans 16 amino acids. The CDR3: CASSYPGTGPGNTIYF. CDR3 DNA sequence: TGTGCCAGCAGTTACCCCGGGACAGGGCCCGGAAACACCATATATTTT.

This sequence joins TRBV5-6 and TRBJ2-7, with a weak D call TRBD2 (6 bases). The V gene's germline CDR1 is SGHDT and CDR2 YYEEEE. V lost 0 bases to trimming and J lost 7 bases, with 14 bases between them. This CDR3 comprises 14 residues. The CDR3 DNA sequence: TGTGCCAGCAGCTTGGAAGCGTTCGGGGGAGAGCAGTACTTC. This encodes CASSLEAFGGEQYF. Combining the CDR3 with reference TRBV5-6 and TRBJ2-7 gives the whole variable domain DAGVTQSPTHLIKTRGQQVTLRCSPKSGHDTVSWYQQALGQGPQFIFQYYEEEERQRGNFPDRFSGHQFPNYSSELNVNALLLGDSALYLCASSLEAFGGEQYFGPGTRLTVT.

As concerns this clone: At one end the junction does not follow the germline gene, possibly because of a read error. This rearrangement joins TRBV3-1 (or the pseudogene TRBV3-2) to TRBJ1-2, with 9 nucleotides matching TRBD1. The CDR3 is 11 residues long. Germline CDR1 is LGHDT and CDR2 is YNNKEL (reference sequence). CDR3 in amino acids: CASSQGGQGPF. CDR3 in DNA: TGTGCCAGCAGCCAAGGCGGACAGGGGCCCTTC.

This chain links TRBV11-2 with TRBJ2-7; D might be TRBD2 (5 bases). The CDR3 loop spans 13 amino acids. Germline CDR1 SGHAT, CDR2 FQNNGV. V lost 4 bases and J lost 3, with 10 bases in between. The CDR3 bases are TGTGCCAGCAGCTCGGGAACTGGCTACGAGCAGTACTTC. Its protein product is CASSSGTGYEQYF.

The chain combines TRBV28 with TRBJ2-7, with a weak D call TRBD2 (6 bases). V was clipped by 5 bases and J by 2 bases, with 10 bases between them. CDR3 length: 13 residues. The germline V gene encodes CDR1 MDHEN and CDR2 SYDVKM. The CDR3: CASSPGRPYEQYF. CDR3 bases: TGTGCCAGCAGTCCCGGGAGACCCTACGAGCAGTACTTC.

V usage is TRBV10-1 and J usage is TRBJ2-4; D is perhaps TRBD1 (7 bases). The CDR3 loop spans 13 amino acids. Germline values: CDR1 WNHNN, CDR2 SYGVQD (reference sequence). Trimming pared 5 bases from V and 5 bases from J, leaving 10 bases between. CDR3: CASSTRGENIQYF. The CDR3, as DNA: TGCGCCAGCAGTACCAGGGGGGAAAACATTCAGTACTTC.

This sequence joins TRBV5-1 and TRBJ2-7, with 8 bases fitting TRBD2. V was clipped by 1 base and J by 6 bases; unmatched bases: 9. Germline lookup yields CDR1 SGHRS and CDR2 YFSETQ. The CDR3 consists of 15 residues. CDR3 sequence reads: CASSLNGGRLGEQYF. For the CDR3, the DNA is TGCGCCAGCAGCTTGAATGGCGGGAGGTTGGGCGAGCAGTACTTC.

The chain links TRBV28 to TRBJ2-3; no definite D call. V was shortened by 6 bases and J by 2 bases, with 12 bases between the two germline ends. CDR1 MDHEN and CDR2 SYDVKM come from the germline V gene. The CDR3 loop spans 14 amino acids. CDR3 amino acids: CASRRPKNTDTQYF. The CDR3 bases are TGTGCCAGCAGGCGGCCGAAAAACACAGATACGCAGTATTTT.

This chain uses TRBV6-5 with TRBJ1-1; TRBD1 matches 7 bases. The junction had 5 bases not matched to a gene; V was cut back by 0 bases and J by 4 bases. The CDR3 contains 15 residues. The germline gives CDR1 MNHEY, CDR2 SVGAGI. CDR3 sequence: CASSYSLTGPTEAFF. CDR3 nucleotide sequence: TGTGCCAGCAGTTACTCCCTGACAGGGCCCACTGAAGCTTTCTTT.

The chain's CDR3 is CASSTKNLSRQGGPYEQYF. DNA for the CDR3: TGTGCCAGCTCCACGAAAAATCTGTCTCGACAGGGGGGGCCTTACGAGCAGTACTTC. The gene calls are TRBV19 and TRBJ2-7, with TRBD1 identical over 9 bases. This CDR3 contains 19 residues. With 9 bases clipped from V and 4 bases from J, the junction kept 25 bases outside the gene matches. Germline V CDR1 and CDR2: LNHDA, SQIVND (reference sequence).

This chain connects TRBV11-3 to TRBJ2-7; TRBD1 might be the D (5 bases). Germline assignment: CDR1 SGHNT and CDR2 YENEEA. This CDR3 region has 12 residues. With 0 bases removed from V and 6 bases from J, the gap between germline ends came to 6 bases. As DNA, the CDR3 is TGTGCCAGCAGCTTAGACAGGGCCGAGCAGTACTTC. This sequence encodes CASSLDRAEQYF. Combining the CDR3 with reference TRBV11-3 and TRBJ2-7 gives the whole variable domain EAGVVQSPRYKIIEKKQPVAFWCNPISGHNTLYWYLQNLGQGPELLIRYENEEAVDDSQLPKDRFSAERLKGVDSTLKIQPAELGDSAVYLCASSLDRAEQYFGPGTRLTVT.

This chain's CDR3 is CASSPGTGGAIEYAGELFF. The DNA for the CDR3 is TGTGCCAGCAGTCCCGGGACAGGGGGCGCAATAGAATACGCCGGGGAGCTGTTTTTT. The gene calls are TRBV28 and TRBJ2-2; 12 nucleotides agree with TRBD1. Germline CDR1 reads MDHEN; CDR2 reads SYDVKM. The CDR3 runs to 19 residues. The V and J ends lost 5 bases and 6 bases, in that order; junction bases with no gene match: 16. Full variable domain (missing parts from reference TRBV28 and TRBJ2-2): DVKVTQSSRYLVKRTGEKVFLECVQDMDHENMFWYRQDPGLGLRLIYFSYDVKMKEKGDIPEGYSVSREKKERFSLILESASTNQTSMYLCASSPGTGGAIEYAGELFFGEGSRLTVL.

The J gene is TRBJ2-7, the V gene TRBV10-3; TRBD1 aligns across 8 bases. There are 15 residues in the CDR3. J lost 5 bases, V lost 5 bases, and 11 bases had no gene match. The germline CDR1 and CDR2 sequences are ENHRY and SYGVKD. The CDR3 region is CAISRPGQGLNEQYF. The CDR3 coding sequence is TGTGCCATCAGTCGCCCCGGACAGGGTTTGAACGAGCAGTACTTC.

The rearrangement links TRBV5-4 to TRBJ1-2; TRBD1 matches 7 bases. In germline, CDR1 is SGHNT, CDR2 YYREEE (reference sequence). With V trimmed by 0 bases and J by 2 bases, 7 bases remained unmatched. CDR3 length: 16 residues. In DNA form, the CDR3 reads TGTGCCAGCAGCTTGGTTGCCACAGGGGCAAACTATGGCTACACCTTC. Encoded protein: CASSLVATGANYGYTF.

V gene TRBV27 combines with J gene TRBJ2-1; 9 nucleotides align to TRBD2. There are 15 residues in the CDR3. CDR1 MNHEY and CDR2 SMNVEV come from the germline V gene (reference sequence). V lost 3 bases, J lost 8 bases, and 8 bases stayed unmatched. The CDR3 protein is CASSFAASGNYEQFF. DNA for the CDR3: TGTGCCAGCAGTTTCGCGGCTAGCGGGAACTATGAGCAGTTCTTC.

The gene calls are TRBV4-3 and TRBJ1-5; TRBD1 agrees at 9 bases. V lost 4 bases to trimming and J lost 6 bases; unmatched junction nucleotides: 16. This CDR3 contains 18 residues. Germline lookup yields CDR1 LGHNA and CDR2 YSLEER. CDR3 sequence reads: CASSPGTGLVLRGQPQHF. The CDR3 coding sequence is TGCGCCAGCAGCCCAGGGACAGGGCTGGTTTTGCGCGGTCAGCCCCAGCATTTT.

The V gene is TRBV13, the J gene TRBJ1-2; maybe TRBD1 (5 bases). This CDR3 comprises 15 residues. Germline-derived CDR1 and CDR2 are PRHDT and FYEKMQ (reference sequence). The V end lost 6 bases, the J end lost 2 bases, and 16 bases lay between the germline ends. The chain's CDR3 is CASRHMGQQNYGYTF. The CDR3 DNA reads TGTGCCAGCAGACACATGGGGCAGCAGAACTATGGCTACACCTTC.

This sequence joins TRBV19 and TRBJ1-1; the D gene is possibly TRBD1 (5 bases). This CDR3 is built from 12 residues. The ends were cut back, 8 bases at V and 5 bases at J, with 12 bases in the middle. Per germline, CDR1 LNHDA and CDR2 SQIVND (reference sequence). CDR3 sequence reads: CASRPRGTEAFF. CDR3 in DNA: TGTGCCAGTCGACCCCGGGGGACTGAAGCTTTCTTT.

This clone has just one count. The chain is built from TRBV30 and TRBJ1-1; TRBD1 matches at 10 bases. CDR1 and CDR2 (germline): GTSNPN, SVGIG (reference sequence). V gave up 0 bases and J gave up 1 base; unmatched junction bases: 14. This CDR3 has 19 amino acids. The CDR3 DNA reads as TGTGCCTGGAGTGTACGGGGACAGGGGCAGGGCCCACCGAACACTGAAGCTTTCTTT. Protein sequence: CAWSVRGQGQGPPNTEAFF.

This CDR3 reads CASSFFGSEYEQYF. CDR3 DNA sequence: TGTGCCAGCAGCTTTTTCGGGAGCGAATACGAGCAGTACTTC. The genes are TRBV5-4 and TRBJ2-7; a possible D gene is TRBD2 (6 bases). Germline-derived CDR1 and CDR2 are SGHNT and YYREEE (reference sequence). CDR3 length: 14 amino acids. V lost 2 bases and J lost 4, with 13 bases in between. Drawing the rest from reference TRBV5-4 and TRBJ2-7, the complete variable domain is ETGVTQSPTHLIKTRGQQVTLRCSSQSGHNTVSWYQQALGQGPQFIFQYYREEENGRGNFPPRFSGLQFPNYSSELNVNALELDDSALYLCASSFFGSEYEQYFGPGTRLTVT.

CDR3 DNA sequence: TGCGCCAGCACCTCAGAGAGGTCGGGGGCTGAAGCTTTCTTT. Its protein product is CASTSERSGAEAFF. The V and J genes are TRBV4-1 and TRBJ1-1, with D possibly TRBD1 on 5 matching bases. The CDR3 has 14 amino acids. The V and J ends lost 7 bases and 6 bases respectively, with 18 bases between them. CDR1 MGHRA and CDR2 YSYEKL come from the germline V gene.

The genes are TRBV27 and TRBJ1-6, with 9 bases matching TRBD1. Germline V gives CDR1 MNHEY, CDR2 SMNVEV (reference sequence). V lost 10 bases to trimming and J lost 6 bases; unmatched junction nucleotides: 10. This CDR3 region has 15 residues. The CDR3 sequence is CATKPLQGANSPLHF. In DNA, the CDR3 is TGTGCCACCAAACCTCTACAGGGGGCTAATTCACCCCTCCACTTT.

V is TRBV19 and J is TRBJ2-2, with TRBD2 as a possible D gene (6 bases). The germline V and J ends were trimmed by 7 bases and 1 base, with 10 bases remaining between them. CDR1 and CDR2 (germline): LNHDA, SQIVND (reference sequence). The length of the CDR3 is 14 residues. CDR3 protein: CASNPGGNTGELFF. CDR3 bases: TGTGCCAGTAACCCCGGGGGGAACACCGGGGAGCTGTTTTTT.

This clone was found once. V usage is TRBV29-1 and J usage is TRBJ2-1, with TRBD2 as a possible D gene (5 bases). Germline values: CDR1 SQVTM, CDR2 ANQGSEA. Trimming left V 4 bases short and J 6 bases short, with 10 bases between. The CDR3 is 12 residues long. The chain's CDR3 is CSVVTGSNEQFF. For the CDR3, the DNA is TGCAGCGTTGTCACGGGGTCCAATGAGCAGTTCTTC.

The genes are TRBV7-9 and TRBJ1-2, with D unresolved. The CDR3 runs 16 residues. Germline lookup yields CDR1 SEHNR and CDR2 FQNEAQ (reference sequence). V dropped 4 bases and J dropped 0 bases, with 15 bases sitting between them. CDR3 residues: CASSSQAGYANYGYTF. The CDR3 nucleotides are TGTGCCAGCAGCTCGCAGGCAGGATACGCTAACTATGGCTACACCTTC.

This rearrangement joins TRBV4-3 to TRBJ2-7; 10 bases line up with TRBD1. The CDR3 consists of 15 residues. V lost 4 bases and J lost 5; bases outside the gene matches: 8. CDR1 is LGHNA, CDR2 YSLEER, per germline. The CDR3 spells CASSPEGQGRDEQYF. The DNA for the CDR3 is TGCGCCAGCAGCCCCGAGGGACAGGGGAGGGACGAGCAGTACTTC.

The V call is TRBV12-5, the J call TRBJ2-7; 8 bases agree with TRBD1. Germline lookup yields CDR1 LGHNT and CDR2 FRNRAP. V trimming: 6 bases; J trimming: 6 bases; junction bases outside the gene matches: 10. The CDR3 spans 14 residues. CDR3 loop: CASGPGQGTREQYF. The CDR3 coding sequence is TGTGCTAGTGGACCCGGACAGGGTACCCGCGAGCAGTACTTC.